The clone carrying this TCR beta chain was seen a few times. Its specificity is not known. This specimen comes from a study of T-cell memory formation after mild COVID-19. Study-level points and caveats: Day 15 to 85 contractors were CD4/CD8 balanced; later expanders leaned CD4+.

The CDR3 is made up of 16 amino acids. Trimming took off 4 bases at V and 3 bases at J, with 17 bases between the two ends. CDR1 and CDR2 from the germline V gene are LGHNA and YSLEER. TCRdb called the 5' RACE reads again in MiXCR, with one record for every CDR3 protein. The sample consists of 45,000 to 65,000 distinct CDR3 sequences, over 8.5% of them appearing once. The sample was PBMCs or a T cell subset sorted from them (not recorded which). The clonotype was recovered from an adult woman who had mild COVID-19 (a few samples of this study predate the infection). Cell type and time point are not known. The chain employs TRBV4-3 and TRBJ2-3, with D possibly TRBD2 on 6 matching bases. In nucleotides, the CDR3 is TGCGCCAGCAGCCCCACAAACGGCGGGAAAACAGATACGCAGTATTTT. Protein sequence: CASSPTNGGKTDTQYF.